The clone carrying this T cell receptor (beta chain) was found a few times. Its antigen is not identified. PCR was performed using 60 Vbeta and 13 Jbeta primers. Produced via immunoSEQ multiplex PCR; TCRdb's table is partial and in-frame only. The sample records 150,000 to 200,000 clones, 75% to 90% being singletons. This CDR3 has 13 residues. In germline, CDR1 is SGHNT, CDR2 YENEEA. V lost 3 bases to trimming and J lost 6 bases, with 10 bases between them. These data belong to a study of cytomegalovirus exposure and HLA in healthy donors. Turning to the study itself: From about 180 million T cells, an earlier analysis saw approximately 110 million unique TCR beta sequences.

Overall study results and limits: TCR beta V- and J-gene trimming was later associated with a missense DCLRE1C variant. Sequencing depth roughly uniform across donors was assumed in presence/absence analyses. Solely CMV serostatus was available to characterize immune exposure.

This receptor was identified in a male donor in good health and CMV-seropositive. The chain uses TRBV11-3 and TRBJ2-3; D may be TRBD2 (6 bases). What was sequenced was PBMCs. As DNA, the CDR3 is TGTGCCAGCAGCTTCCCTGGGGGGGATACGCAGTATTTT. Translated, it gives CASSFPGGDTQYF.